Below, 9 T cell receptor beta chains from the same sample are listed, as sequenced in a study of cytomegalovirus exposure and HLA in healthy donors (dated by TCRdb to about 2017). Receptor libraries were prepared by the immunoSEQ multiplex PCR assay. TCRdb took this table from immuneACCESS and kept in-frame rearrangements with V and J called. Such tables lack part of the clones; where checked against another copy, unresolved V genes explain under half of the gap, and the rest is unexplained. For this sample the table gives roughly 47,000 clones, of which more than 85% were detected only once. More than 2% of the sample lies in the top ten. Sequencing used PBMCs. The source of these receptors is a woman younger than 30 in good health and CMV-seronegative.

The V gene is TRBV9, the J gene TRBJ2-2; TRBD2 agrees at 8 bases. Germline CDR1 and CDR2: SGDLS and YYNGEE. V shed 0 bases and J 6 bases; nucleotides not matched to a gene: 7. This CDR3 has 16 residues. CDR3 bases: TGTGCCAGCAGCGTAGCAGAAGCGGGAGCCTCCGGGGAGCTGTTTTTT. Translated: CASSVAEAGASGELFF.

The rearrangement uses TRBV28 and TRBJ2-4; D is possibly TRBD2 (5 bases). Germline assignment: CDR1 MDHEN and CDR2 SYDVKM. The CDR3 loop spans 12 amino acids. Trimming shortened V by 6 bases and J by 15 bases, and 18 bases separated the two germline ends. Here the CDR3 reads CASSLPGGLRYF. The CDR3 DNA reads TGTGCCAGCAGCCTCCCTGGCGGGTTGAGGTACTTC.

The CDR3 DNA reads TGTGCCAGCAGTGAATTGGGGGCTACCTCCGGGGGCTACACCTTC. Residues: CASSELGATSGGYTF. The V gene is TRBV2, the J gene TRBJ1-2, with D perhaps matching TRBD1 (6 bases). CDR1 is SNHLY, CDR2 FYNNEI, per germline. This CDR3 has 15 residues. Deletions cut 2 bases from V and 8 bases from J, with 18 bases between. The full variable domain, in which reference TRBV2 and TRBJ1-2 provide the parts outside the CDR3, is EPEVTQTPSHQVTQMGQEVILRCVPISNHLYFYWYRQILGQKVEFLVSFYNNEISEKSEIFDDQFSVERPDGSNFTLKIRSTKLEDSAMYFCASSELGATSGGYTFGSGTRLTVV.

V gene TRBV7-9 combines with J gene TRBJ2-2, with 7 bases matching TRBD1. Losses at the gene ends were 1 base for V and 2 bases for J; bases not matched to a gene: 4. Looked up from germline, CDR1 is SEHNR and CDR2 is FQNEAQ (reference sequence). The CDR3 runs to 16 residues. CDR3 DNA sequence: TGTGCCAGCAGCTTAGGAGGGACAGTAAACACCGGGGAGCTGTTTTTT. This gives the protein CASSLGGTVNTGELFF.

This clone has a single count. The chain uses TRBV5-1 and TRBJ1-2, with a tentative D call TRBD1 (5 bases). V was trimmed by 2 bases and J by 6 bases, leaving 8 bases between them. Germline CDR1 and CDR2: SGHRS and YFSETQ. CDR3 length: 12 residues. For the CDR3, the DNA is TGCGCCAGCAGCTTTGACAGTGATGGCTACACCTTC. This codes for CASSFDSDGYTF.

In DNA, the CDR3 is TGCGCCAGCAGCTTGGTGGGGCCTACCTACGAGCAGTACTTC. Translating it yields CASSLVGPTYEQYF. The J gene is TRBJ2-7, the V gene TRBV5-1; tentatively, D is TRBD1 (5 bases). Between the trimmed V and J ends, which lost 0 bases and 2 bases, there was a span of 9 bases. The CDR3 consists of 14 residues. Germline V gene lookup returns CDR1 SGHRS and CDR2 YFSETQ. The full variable domain, rest sourced from reference TRBV5-1 and TRBJ2-7, is KAGVTQTPRYLIKTRGQQVTLSCSPISGHRSVSWYQQTPGQGLQFLFEYFSETQRNKGNFPGRFSGRQFSNSRSEMNVSTLELGDSALYLCASSLVGPTYEQYFGPGTRLTVT.

The chain uses TRBV5-8 and TRBJ2-2, with TRBD1 identical over 7 bases. The CDR3 consists of 17 residues. V gave up 4 bases and J gave up 3 bases; unmatched junction bases: 12. Germline V gene data show CDR1 as SGHTS and CDR2 as YDEGEE. The chain's CDR3 is CASSQGWDSRYTGELFF. CDR3 nucleotides: TGTGCCAGCAGCCAAGGGTGGGACAGTCGATACACCGGGGAGCTGTTTTTT.

This clone has only one observation. As DNA, the CDR3 is TGTGCCAGCAGTGAAGCGCTCATTCACAGGGAATATAGCAATCAGCCCCAGCATTTT. This codes for CASSEALIHREYSNQPQHF. The V call is TRBV6-1, the J call TRBJ1-5; D is perhaps TRBD1 (6 bases). Germline lookup yields CDR1 MNHNS and CDR2 SASEGT. V lost 0 bases, J lost 0 bases, and 18 bases lay in between. There are 19 residues in the CDR3.

The V and J genes are TRBV10-3 and TRBJ1-5, with TRBD1 identical over 7 bases. Trimming removed 6 bases from V and 2 bases from J; junction bases left unmatched: 7. This CDR3 comprises 15 residues. From germline, CDR1 is ENHRY and CDR2 SYGVKD. The CDR3 loop reads CAISQGGSGNQPQHF. The CDR3, as DNA: TGTGCCATCAGCCAGGGGGGAAGTGGCAATCAGCCCCAGCATTTT.